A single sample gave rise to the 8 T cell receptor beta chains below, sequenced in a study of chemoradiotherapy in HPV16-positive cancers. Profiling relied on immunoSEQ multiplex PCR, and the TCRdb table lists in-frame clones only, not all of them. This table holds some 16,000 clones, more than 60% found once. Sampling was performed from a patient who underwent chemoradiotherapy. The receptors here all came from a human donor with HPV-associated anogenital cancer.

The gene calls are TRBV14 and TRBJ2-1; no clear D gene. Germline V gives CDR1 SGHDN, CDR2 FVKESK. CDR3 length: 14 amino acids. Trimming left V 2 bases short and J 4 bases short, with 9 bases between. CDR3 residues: CASSQWIGYNEQFF. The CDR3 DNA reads TGTGCCAGCAGCCAATGGATAGGTTACAATGAGCAGTTCTTC.

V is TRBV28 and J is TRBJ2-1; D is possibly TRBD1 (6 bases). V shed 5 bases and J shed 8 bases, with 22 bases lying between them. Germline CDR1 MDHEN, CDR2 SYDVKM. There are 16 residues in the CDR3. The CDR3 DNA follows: TGTGCCAGCAGTCCCCTACTATACCAGGGGAAATATGAGCAGTTCTTC. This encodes CASSPLLYQGKYEQFF.

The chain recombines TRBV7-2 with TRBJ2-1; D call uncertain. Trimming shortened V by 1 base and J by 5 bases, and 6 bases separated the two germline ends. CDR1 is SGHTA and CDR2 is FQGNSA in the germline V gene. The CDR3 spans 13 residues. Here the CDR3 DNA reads TGTGCCAGCAGCTTAGTAAGGGACAATGAGCAGTTCTTC. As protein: CASSLVRDNEQFF.

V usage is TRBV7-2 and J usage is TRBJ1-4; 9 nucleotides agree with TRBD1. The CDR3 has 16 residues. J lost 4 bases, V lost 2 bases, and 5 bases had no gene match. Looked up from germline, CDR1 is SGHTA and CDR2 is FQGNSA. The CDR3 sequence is CASSLKTGGYNEKLFF. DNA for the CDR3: TGTGCCAGCAGCTTAAAGACAGGGGGGTATAATGAAAAACTGTTTTTT.

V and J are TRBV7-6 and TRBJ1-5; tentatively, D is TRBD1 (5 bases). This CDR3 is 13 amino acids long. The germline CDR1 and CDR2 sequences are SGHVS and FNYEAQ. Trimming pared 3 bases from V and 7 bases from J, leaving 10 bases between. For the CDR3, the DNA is TGTGCCAGCAGCTTGACAGAACGCCAGCCCCAGCATTTT. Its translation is CASSLTERQPQHF.

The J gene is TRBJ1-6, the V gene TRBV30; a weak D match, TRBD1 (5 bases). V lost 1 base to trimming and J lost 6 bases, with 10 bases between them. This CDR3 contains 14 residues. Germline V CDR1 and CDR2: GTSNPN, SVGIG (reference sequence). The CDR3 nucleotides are TGTGCCTGGAGTGCAGGGCCCCTTAATTCACCCCTCCACTTT. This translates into CAWSAGPLNSPLHF.

CDR3 bases: TGTGCCATCAGTGACCCGGACGGGAGACCTGGCACTGAAGCTTTCTTT. Protein: CAISDPDGRPGTEAFF. V is TRBV10-3 and J is TRBJ1-1; no firm D call. Germline assignment: CDR1 ENHRY and CDR2 SYGVKD. V lost 3 bases to trimming and J lost 4 bases, with 18 bases between them. This CDR3 contains 16 residues.

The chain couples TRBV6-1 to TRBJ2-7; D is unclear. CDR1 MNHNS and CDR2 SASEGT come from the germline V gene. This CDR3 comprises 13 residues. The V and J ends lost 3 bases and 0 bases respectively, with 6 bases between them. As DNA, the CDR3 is TGTGCCAGCAGTGACACAGCCTCCTACGAGCAGTACTTC. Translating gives CASSDTASYEQYF.